The 19 T cell receptor beta chains reported below all come from one sample, sequenced in a study of blood T cell repertoires in COVID-19. Produced via immunoSEQ multiplex PCR; TCRdb's table is partial and in-frame only. The data contain about 190,000 clones, 70% to 90% of them singletons. The sample taken for sequencing was peripheral blood. These receptors came from a woman aged 70-85 years with active or convalescent COVID-19.

V gene TRBV21-1 combines with J gene TRBJ2-6; the table's D call of TRBD1 was not tested on the DNA. TRBV21-1 is marked as a pseudogene. This CDR3 is 21 amino acids long. This CDR3 reads CASTPRGGSDRGFSGANVLTF. DNA for the CDR3: TGTGCCAGCACTCCACGAGGGGGGTCGGACAGGGGATTTTCTGGGGCCAACGTCCTGACTTTC.

The chain couples TRBV6-6 to TRBJ2-3; 7 bases match TRBD1. The CDR3 is 16 amino acids. CDR1 is MNHNY, CDR2 SVGAGI, per germline (reference sequence). Losses at the gene ends were 7 bases for V and 0 bases for J; bases not matched to a gene: 10. The CDR3 sequence is CASIPTGVFSTDTQYF. In nucleotides, the CDR3 is TGTGCCAGCATCCCCACAGGGGTTTTTAGCACAGATACGCAGTATTTT.

This clone was seen a few times. The chain links TRBV7-9 to TRBJ2-7; D is perhaps TRBD1 (5 bases). CDR3 size: 14 residues. Germline values: CDR1 SEHNR, CDR2 FQNEAQ (reference sequence). The V end was cut by 5 bases, the J end by 1 base, with 12 bases between. In DNA form, the CDR3 reads TGTGCCAGCAGCCACCGGCAGGGATCCTACGAGCAGTACTTC. This sequence encodes CASSHRQGSYEQYF.

This clone came up once. J is TRBJ1-2 and V is TRBV6-5, with D possibly being TRBD1 (6 bases). The ends were cut back, 11 bases at V and 6 bases at J, with 25 bases in the middle. Germline CDR1 is MNHEY and CDR2 is SVGAGI. The CDR3 covers 15 residues. CDR3 loop: CAVNGGPGVSDGYTF. In DNA, the CDR3 is TGTGCCGTTAACGGGGGGCCCGGGGTGTCGGATGGCTACACCTTC.

The V gene is TRBV27, the J gene TRBJ2-3; 7 bases agree with TRBD2. The germline gives CDR1 MNHEY, CDR2 SMNVEV (reference sequence). V shed 5 bases and J 2 bases; nucleotides not matched to a gene: 22. CDR3 length equals 20 residues. The CDR3 here is CASSRVYPRLAEASTDTQYF. In DNA, the CDR3 is TGTGCCAGCAGTCGGGTCTACCCTCGACTAGCAGAGGCGTCCACAGATACGCAGTATTTT.

This chain links TRBV18 with TRBJ1-1; TRBD1 matches 7 bases. CDR3 length: 12 amino acids. Trimming cost V 3 bases and J 7 bases; bases outside gene matches: 2. Germline V CDR1 and CDR2: KGHSH, LQKENI. CDR3 coding DNA: TGTGCCAGCTCACCTGGACAGGTTGAAGCTTTCTTT. Residues: CASSPGQVEAFF.

V gene TRBV10-2 combines with J gene TRBJ1-1; maybe TRBD1 (6 bases). The CDR3 has 13 residues. Germline V CDR1 and CDR2: WSHSY, SAAADI. V lost 8 bases and J lost 1, with 11 bases in between. CDR3 protein: CASGGGRNTEAFF. The CDR3 DNA sequence: TGCGCCAGCGGTGGGGGGCGGAACACTGAAGCTTTCTTT.

The chain links TRBV5-1 to TRBJ1-2, with 9 nucleotides matching TRBD1. Germline loops: CDR1 SGHRS, CDR2 YFSETQ. The CDR3 spans 15 residues. The V and J ends lost 0 bases and 5 bases, in that order; junction bases with no gene match: 5. CDR3 DNA sequence: TGCGCCAGCAGCTTGGTGGGGGACAGGGCGTATGGCTACACCTTC. This gives the protein CASSLVGDRAYGYTF.

This chain connects TRBV6-6 to TRBJ1-1; 10 positions agree with TRBD1. The CDR3 has 16 amino acids. Per germline, CDR1 MNHNY and CDR2 SVGAGI (reference sequence). The V gene end was trimmed by 6 bases and the J gene end by 4 bases; junction bases not matched to a gene: 11. CDR3: CASRTTRTGGSTEAFF. CDR3 in DNA: TGTGCCAGCAGGACGACTCGGACAGGGGGAAGCACTGAAGCTTTCTTT.

V is TRBV29-1 and J is TRBJ2-3; possibly TRBD2 for D (6 bases). Germline V gene data show CDR1 as SQVTM and CDR2 as ANQGSEA. Trimming shortened V by 0 bases and J by 5 bases, and 12 bases separated the two germline ends. The CDR3 loop spans 14 amino acids. The CDR3 loop is CSVEDRRGVDTQYF. In DNA, the CDR3 is TGCAGCGTTGAAGATCGGCGGGGAGTAGATACGCAGTATTTT.

This sequence joins TRBV7-9 and TRBJ2-5; 7 positions match TRBD1. This CDR3 has 16 residues. Trimming took 2 bases from V and 7 from J; bases not matched to a gene: 13. CDR1 and CDR2 (germline): SEHNR, FQNEAQ (reference sequence). The CDR3 protein is CASSLPISGQKTTQYF. DNA of the CDR3: TGTGCCAGCAGCTTACCGATCTCGGGACAGAAAACGACCCAGTACTTC.

This chain uses TRBV2 with TRBJ1-1; 9 nucleotides match TRBD1. Germline V CDR1 and CDR2: SNHLY, FYNNEI. The V and J ends lost 6 bases and 6 bases, in that order; junction bases with no gene match: 11. The CDR3 runs to 15 residues. The CDR3 bases are TGTGCCAGCAGGATCTTTGGGACAGGGTTGTCTGAAGCTTTCTTT. Amino acids: CASRIFGTGLSEAFF.

This chain connects TRBV5-4 to TRBJ2-1; 7 positions agree with TRBD2. Germline loops: CDR1 SGHNT, CDR2 YYREEE (reference sequence). The CDR3 is 12 amino acids. Trimming removed 2 bases from V and 7 bases from J; junction bases left unmatched: 0. The CDR3: CASSLAGNEQFF. The DNA for the CDR3 is TGTGCCAGCAGCTTAGCGGGGAATGAGCAGTTCTTC.

This chain uses TRBV24-1 with TRBJ2-1; 10 bases match TRBD1. Trimming took 3 bases from V and 4 from J; bases not matched to a gene: 5. In germline, CDR1 is KGHDR, CDR2 SFDVKD. This CDR3 contains 16 residues. CDR3 bases: TGTGCCACCAGTGATGAGACAGGGGGCAGGTACAATGAGCAGTTCTTC. This sequence encodes CATSDETGGRYNEQFF.

The J gene is TRBJ1-1, the V gene TRBV29-1; the D is unclear. The V gene's germline CDR1 is SQVTM and CDR2 ANQGSEA. The CDR3 extends over 10 amino acids. Trimming removed 6 bases from V and 5 bases from J, with 7 bases in between. This CDR3 is CSVGPTEAFF. The DNA of the CDR3 is TGCAGCGTCGGTCCGACTGAAGCTTTCTTT.

This clone was recorded a few times. V gene TRBV5-4 combines with J gene TRBJ2-5; 13 bases are shared with TRBD2. CDR3 length: 15 amino acids. CDR1 and CDR2 (germline): SGHNT, YYREEE (reference sequence). After removal of 4 bases from V and 5 bases from J, the junction contained 5 bases not matched to a gene. The CDR3 DNA follows: TGTGCCAGCAGCATGGGACTAGCGGGGTTGGAGACCCAGTACTTC. Its translation is CASSMGLAGLETQYF. The variable domain in full, with the rest retrieved from reference TRBV5-4 and TRBJ2-5, is ETGVTQSPTHLIKTRGQQVTLRCSSQSGHNTVSWYQQALGQGPQFIFQYYREEENGRGNFPPRFSGLQFPNYSSELNVNALELDDSALYLCASSMGLAGLETQYFGPGTRLLVL.

The chain joins TRBV28 to TRBJ1-6; 7 bases agree with TRBD1. The germline V gene encodes CDR1 MDHEN and CDR2 SYDVKM. The CDR3 contains 13 residues. Unmatched junction bases numbered 1, after V lost 4 bases and J lost 7 bases. As DNA, the CDR3 is TGTGCCAGCAGTTCGGACAGGAATTCACCCCTCCACTTT. Translated: CASSSDRNSPLHF.

The CDR3 sequence: CASSRRATGELFF. In nucleotides, the CDR3 is TGTGCCAGCAGCAGGCGGGCCACCGGGGAGCTGTTTTTT. The chain has TRBV9 and TRBJ2-2; D might be TRBD2 (5 bases). V was clipped by 4 bases and J by 4 bases, with 8 bases between them. The germline CDR1 and CDR2 sequences are SGDLS and YYNGEE. There are 13 residues in the CDR3.

In this sample, this clone turned up once. This rearrangement joins TRBV4-1 to TRBJ2-7; the match to TRBD2 covers 7 bases. The trim removed 1 base at V and 2 bases at J, leaving 5 bases unmatched. The CDR3 runs to 15 residues. Germline assignment: CDR1 MGHRA and CDR2 YSYEKL. The CDR3 nucleotides read TGCGCCAGCAGCCAAGTGGGGGGGGAGACCTACGAGCAGTACTTC. Translated, it gives CASSQVGGETYEQYF.